This T cell receptor beta chain was identified during a study of shared clonotypes between healthy human individuals. In this sample, this clone turned up a few times. What it binds is not known. Trimming left V 4 bases short and J 4 bases short, with 10 bases between. From germline, CDR1 is SGHDN and CDR2 FVKESK. CDR3 length equals 13 residues. Original handling: For the immunoSEQ data, sequences were junction-only without quality scores, so filtering differed. Repertoires were generated with immunoSEQ multiplex PCR, while TCRdb's copy carries only in-frame clones and drops some. V and J calls and clone size come straight from that table; D and trimming were deduced from the DNA. Here the sample spans a few million clones, about 92% being singletons. Negatively enriched CD4+ T cells were divided by CD45RA into naive and memory. Study conclusions and caveats: Richness estimates generally favored naive over memory subsets.

Input material: naive CD4+ T cells from PBMCs. The subset: CD45RA+ positively selected. This chain links TRBV14 with TRBJ1-1; no definite D call. The receptor's source is a man aged 18 to 29 in good health. Some clones in this sample may be carry-over from other donors' samples. CDR3 nucleotides: TGTGCCAGCAGCCTCCTACCGAGCACTGAAGCTTTCTTT. Amino acid sequence: CASSLLPSTEAFF.